The 20 T cell receptor beta chains in this list originate from one sample, sequenced in a study of OX40 agonist ivuxolimab in advanced cancers. Clones were read by immunoSEQ multiplex PCR, and TCRdb kept only the in-frame ones, dropping some. The table has roughly 60,000 clones, about 81% seen once; the top ten hold 2.1%. Source: CD4+ or CD8+ T cells sorted from blood, taken in a trial of the OX40 agonist ivuxolimab. The receptors come from an adult with an advanced solid tumor such as melanoma, head and neck, liver or kidney cancer.

Here the CDR3 DNA reads TGTGCCAGCAGTTACTCTAGGACAGGGCAGGGCTACACCTTC. It codes for CASSYSRTGQGYTF. The gene calls are TRBV6-6 and TRBJ1-2; TRBD1 aligns across 8 bases. Germline V lookup: CDR1 MNHNY, CDR2 SVGAGI (reference sequence). This CDR3 is 14 amino acids long. The V segment lost 0 bases and the J segment 8 bases; nucleotides outside the gene matches: 5.

The chain is built from TRBV5-1 and TRBJ2-7; D not certain. Germline CDR1 is SGHRS and CDR2 is YFSETQ. The CDR3 runs to 15 residues. V lost 5 bases, J lost 3 bases, and 18 bases lay in between. The chain's CDR3 is CASSFDSSRDYEQYF. The CDR3 DNA is TGCGCCAGCAGTTTTGACTCGTCCCGCGACTACGAGCAGTACTTC.

This clone was counted a single time. The chain's CDR3 is CASSQAFWSGTGELFF. In DNA, the CDR3 is TGTGCCAGCAGCCAAGCTTTTTGGAGCGGGACCGGGGAGCTGTTTTTT. J is TRBJ2-2 and V is TRBV4-2, with D perhaps matching TRBD2 (6 bases). V dropped 1 base and J dropped 5 bases, with 14 bases sitting between them. Germline-derived CDR1 and CDR2 are LGHNA and YNFKEQ. This CDR3 comprises 16 residues.

This clone was counted once. This sequence joins TRBV29-1 and TRBJ2-3; 12 nucleotides match TRBD2. The CDR3 is made up of 16 amino acids. The V and J ends lost 2 bases and 5 bases, in that order; junction bases with no gene match: 8. CDR1 SQVTM and CDR2 ANQGSEA come from the germline V gene. The CDR3 nucleotides read TGCAGCGTTGAAAGCCCTAGCGGGAGGGCTGAAGATACGCAGTATTTT. Translating it yields CSVESPSGRAEDTQYF.

The V call is TRBV30, the J call TRBJ2-7, with D possibly being TRBD2 (5 bases). This CDR3 has 15 amino acids. Germline V gene lookup returns CDR1 GTSNPN and CDR2 SVGIG (reference sequence). Trimming took off 1 base at V and 3 bases at J, with 16 bases between the two ends. Here the CDR3 reads CAWSAVALAVYEQYF. Here the CDR3 DNA reads TGTGCCTGGAGTGCAGTAGCGCTAGCTGTCTACGAGCAGTACTTC. Full variable domain (remainder filled in from reference TRBV30 and TRBJ2-7): SQTIHQWPATLVQPVGSPLSLECTVEGTSNPNLYWYRQAAGRGLQLLFYSVGIGQISSEVPQNLSASRPQDRQFILSSKKLLLSDSGFYLCAWSAVALAVYEQYFGPGTRLTVT.

The chain carries TRBV6-6 and TRBJ1-1, with D hard to call. V gave up 6 bases and J gave up 2 bases, with 10 bases separating them. The CDR3 has 13 amino acids. Germline V gene lookup returns CDR1 MNHNY and CDR2 SVGAGI (reference sequence). CDR3 in amino acids: CASRVTRNTEAFF. For the CDR3, the DNA is TGTGCCAGCAGAGTAACACGAAACACTGAAGCTTTCTTT.

This rearrangement joins TRBV7-9 to TRBJ2-7; D is perhaps TRBD1 (6 bases). V was cut by 0 bases and J by 4 bases, with 16 bases left in between. This CDR3 comprises 16 residues. Germline V gives CDR1 SEHNR, CDR2 FQNEAQ (reference sequence). The CDR3 is CASSLAGTIRGYEQYF. Here the CDR3 DNA reads TGTGCCAGCAGCTTAGCCGGGACAATCAGGGGTTACGAGCAGTACTTC.

The J gene is TRBJ1-1, the V gene TRBV2, with D uncertain. The ends were cut back, 6 bases at V and 3 bases at J, with 8 bases in the middle. CDR1 is SNHLY, CDR2 FYNNEI, per germline. CDR3 length: 12 residues. In DNA form, the CDR3 reads TGTGCCAGCAGGATACAAGACACTGAAGCTTTCTTT. Protein product: CASRIQDTEAFF.

This chain's CDR3 is CASSLRSSHTGELFF. The CDR3 DNA reads as TGTGCCAGCAGCCTGCGAAGTTCGCACACCGGGGAGCTGTTTTTT. The chain couples TRBV11-1 to TRBJ2-2, with D unresolved. V dropped 5 bases and J dropped 3 bases, with 13 bases sitting between them. CDR3 length: 15 residues. In germline, CDR1 is SGHAT, CDR2 FQDESV (reference sequence).

The CDR3 sequence: CASSLRDTQYF. In DNA, the CDR3 is TGTGCCAGCAGCTTAAGGGATACGCAGTATTTT. The rearrangement joins TRBV7-2 to TRBJ2-3, with D uncertain. Trimming took off 2 bases at V and 6 bases at J, with 3 bases between the two ends. CDR3 length: 11 amino acids. Germline lookup yields CDR1 SGHTA and CDR2 FQGNSA. Full variable domain (remainder filled in from reference TRBV7-2 and TRBJ2-3): GAGVSQSPSNKVTEKGKDVELRCDPISGHTALYWYRQSLGQGLEFLIYFQGNSAPDKSGLPSDRFSAERTGGSVSTLTIQRTQQEDSAVYLCASSLRDTQYFGPGTRLTVL.

The chain couples TRBV6-5 to TRBJ1-2; 10 bases line up with TRBD1. Unmatched junction bases numbered 5, after V lost 0 bases and J lost 4 bases. From germline, CDR1 is MNHEY and CDR2 SVGAGI. This CDR3 region has 16 residues. In DNA form, the CDR3 reads TGTGCCAGCAGTTACTCGAGGACAGGGGGGGGCTATGGCTACACCTTC. Translated: CASSYSRTGGGYGYTF.

Worth noting for this clone: This specimen includes other DNA sequences encoding the same CDR3. The rearrangement links TRBV5-5 to TRBJ1-3, with a possible D match to TRBD1 (5 bases). The CDR3 consists of 16 residues. The germline gives CDR1 SGHKS, CDR2 YYEKEE (reference sequence). Trimming removed 4 bases from V and 0 bases from J, with 14 bases in between. The DNA for the CDR3 is TGTGCCAGCAGCGGGGGTCGGGCTCTCTCTGGAAACACCATATATTTT. This encodes CASSGGRALSGNTIYF.

The chain couples TRBV6-6 to TRBJ2-3; D is possibly TRBD2 (7 bases). Germline CDR1 is MNHNY and CDR2 is SVGAGI (reference sequence). There are 15 residues in the CDR3. The ends were cut back, 5 bases at V and 4 bases at J, with 16 bases in the middle. In nucleotides, the CDR3 is TGTGCCAGCAGTCGCGGGGGCGGGCAGGCAGATACGCAGTATTTT. This sequence encodes CASSRGGGQADTQYF.

V and J are TRBV10-3 and TRBJ2-5; 9 bases fit TRBD2. The CDR3 consists of 15 residues. CDR1 is ENHRY and CDR2 is SYGVKD in the germline V gene. V was pared by 4 bases and J by 3 bases, with 6 bases of the junction left unmatched. This CDR3 is CAISGQRTSEETQYF. The CDR3 bases are TGTGCCATCAGTGGTCAACGGACTAGCGAAGAGACCCAGTACTTC.

V gene TRBV5-1 combines with J gene TRBJ2-3, with TRBD1 as a possible D gene (5 bases). CDR3 length: 13 amino acids. Germline CDR1 reads SGHRS; CDR2 reads YFSETQ. V lost 3 bases to trimming and J lost 4 bases, with 9 bases between them. The CDR3 is CASSSDKPDTQYF. The CDR3 DNA sequence: TGCGCCAGCAGCTCGGACAAGCCAGATACGCAGTATTTT.

V gene TRBV28 combines with J gene TRBJ2-2; 10 nucleotides align to TRBD1. Germline CDR1 is MDHEN and CDR2 is SYDVKM. This CDR3 region has 13 residues. The V and J ends lost 10 bases and 4 bases, in that order; junction bases with no gene match: 3. CDR3 loop: CANRDRGTGELFF. The CDR3 region has the DNA TGTGCCAACCGGGACAGGGGCACCGGGGAGCTGTTTTTT.

J is TRBJ2-5 and V is TRBV5-1; 7 bases are shared with TRBD1. The CDR3 is made up of 16 amino acids. CDR1 and CDR2 (germline): SGHRS, YFSETQ. V dropped 7 bases and J dropped 2; count of bases not matched to a gene: 14. CDR3 nucleotide sequence: TGCGCCAGCTTTGTCCTACCGGGACAGCCGCAAGAGACCCAGTACTTC. This codes for CASFVLPGQPQETQYF.

The genes are TRBV27 and TRBJ2-2, with 13 bases identical to TRBD2. Trimming removed 6 bases from V and 6 bases from J; junction bases left unmatched: 10. The CDR3 is 17 amino acids. CDR1 MNHEY and CDR2 SMNVEV come from the germline V gene (reference sequence). The CDR3 coding sequence is TGTGCCAGCAGCAGTATAGGACTAGCGGGAGAGGCCGGGGAGCTGTTTTTT. Translation gives CASSSIGLAGEAGELFF.

The V call is TRBV20-1, the J call TRBJ2-3; no definite D call. There are 11 residues in the CDR3. V was trimmed by 4 bases and J by 6 bases, leaving 8 bases between them. The germline V gene encodes CDR1 DFQATT and CDR2 SNEGSKA (reference sequence). The CDR3 sequence is CSATLHDTQYF. In DNA, the CDR3 is TGCAGTGCTACCCTTCACGATACGCAGTATTTT.

The rearrangement joins TRBV11-2 to TRBJ2-3, with 7 bases matching TRBD2. Per germline, CDR1 SGHAT and CDR2 FQNNGV. V lost 1 base and J lost 6; bases outside the gene matches: 7. The CDR3 consists of 15 residues. This chain's CDR3 is CASSLGTSKLDTQYF. The CDR3 nucleotides read TGTGCCAGCAGCTTAGGGACTAGTAAATTGGATACGCAGTATTTT.